This T cell receptor beta chain was documented in a study of regulatory T cells in long-lasting Graves disease. This clonotype was counted at least ten times. Time point here: newly diagnosed GD, antithyroid drugs for less than 3 months. PBMC-extracted RNA yielded the TCR library. A blood draw put about 10 milliliters of peripheral blood into EDTA tubes. V trimming: 3 bases; J trimming: 5 bases; junction bases outside the gene matches: 6. CDR3 length: 14 residues. The germline CDR1 and CDR2 sequences are GTSNPN and SVGIG (reference sequence). Assembly of TCR beta libraries relied on iRepertoire HTBI primers together with Arm-PCR of CDR3 regions. MiXCR, applied by TCRdb to the multiplex PCR reads, yields one record per CDR3 protein. The sample has hundreds of thousands of distinct CDR3 sequences; about 17% are singletons. These data are also associated with another study on T cells in Graves' hyperthyroidism and ophthalmopathy. That study adds: Absent ophthalmopathy progression within 18 months defined stable Graves' hyperthyroidism. A first-round RT-PCR of the TCR CDR3 used the HTBI primer set. Patients with ophthalmopathy were separated from those with stable hyperthyroidism by a 13 V-J model.

J is TRBJ2-3 and V is TRBV30; 9 bases fit TRBD2. This specimen consisted of peripheral blood mononuclear cells (PBMCs), obtained at new diagnosis, from a patient treated with antithyroid drugs. This clonotype originated in a woman aged 25-40 years with Graves disease. Here the CDR3 DNA reads TGTGCCTGGAGGAGCGGGGGGCCTTTAGATACGCAGTATTTT. This encodes CAWRSGGPLDTQYF.